A single sample is the source of the 27 T cell receptor beta chains below, sequenced in a study of CD8 T cells in Susac syndrome. With random hexamers, 0.5 to 1 ug RNA was reverse transcribed. A single record per CDR3 protein comes from TCRdb applying MiXCR to the immunoSEQ multiplex PCR reads. The sample consists of over 95,000 distinct CDR3 sequences, less than 95% of them appearing once. Input material: CD8+ T cells from PBMCs. The receptors originated from a human donor in good health.

The chain joins TRBV4-3 to TRBJ2-7, with D hard to call. V lost 0 bases and J lost 3, with 18 bases in between. The germline CDR1 and CDR2 sequences are LGHNA and YSLEER. This CDR3 is built from 17 residues. CDR3 sequence: CASSQDVRAVPFYEQYF. Written as DNA, the CDR3 is TGCGCCAGCAGCCAAGATGTCCGGGCAGTCCCTTTCTACGAGCAGTACTTC.

This sequence joins TRBV27 and TRBJ2-3; D uncertain. Trimming removed 10 bases at V and 0 bases at J, with 20 bases between. Germline CDR1 and CDR2: MNHEY and SMNVEV (reference sequence). The CDR3 extends over 16 amino acids. CDR3 loop: CATSMERLISTDTQYF. In DNA, the CDR3 is TGTGCCACGTCAATGGAGCGTCTCATAAGCACAGATACGCAGTATTTT.

The CDR3 region is CASSLELAATYEQYF. The CDR3, as DNA: TGCGCCAGCAGCTTGGAACTAGCCGCGACCTACGAGCAGTACTTC. The chain carries TRBV5-1 and TRBJ2-7; the D gene is possibly TRBD2 (6 bases). Trimming shortened V by 0 bases and J by 2 bases, and 12 bases separated the two germline ends. Germline loops: CDR1 SGHRS, CDR2 YFSETQ. CDR3 size: 15 residues.

The chain joins TRBV19 to TRBJ2-6; the D gene is possibly TRBD2 (5 bases). V lost 5 bases and J lost 0, with 20 bases in between. CDR3 size: 19 residues. Germline CDR1 LNHDA, CDR2 SQIVND (reference sequence). CDR3: CASSRPSRGPVSGANVLTF. For the CDR3, the DNA is TGTGCCAGTAGTCGCCCTTCCCGGGGTCCTGTCTCTGGGGCCAACGTCCTGACTTTC.

This chain links TRBV18 with TRBJ1-2, with a weak D call TRBD1 (5 bases). The CDR3 loop spans 13 amino acids. V was pared by 2 bases and J by 8 bases, with 12 bases between. CDR1 and CDR2 from the germline V gene are KGHSH and LQKENI. The CDR3 nucleotides read TGTGCCAGCTCACCAAGTGGGGCGGCAGGCTACACCTTC. Translating it yields CASSPSGAAGYTF.

The chain uses TRBV4-1 and TRBJ1-2; maybe TRBD1 (5 bases). CDR1 MGHRA and CDR2 YSYEKL come from the germline V gene. The CDR3 has 15 amino acids. Trimming removed 3 bases at V and 7 bases at J, with 18 bases between. CDR3 DNA sequence: TGCGCCAGCAGCCAGGGGGAATTGAAGCCGGCTGGCTACACCTTC. Protein: CASSQGELKPAGYTF.

The V and J genes are TRBV20-1 and TRBJ1-2; perhaps TRBD1 as D (5 bases). V gave up 7 bases and J gave up 10 bases, with 22 bases separating them. Germline CDR1 is DFQATT and CDR2 is SNEGSKA (reference sequence). The CDR3 is 13 amino acids. The DNA for the CDR3 is TGCAGTGATCTCCGCAGGGAGAAGTTAGACTACACCTTC. It yields the protein CSDLRREKLDYTF.

V usage is TRBV7-9 and J usage is TRBJ2-1; the D gene is possibly TRBD2 (6 bases). The CDR3 extends over 19 amino acids. V gave up 3 bases and J gave up 3 bases, with 24 bases separating them. Germline CDR1 SEHNR, CDR2 FQNEAQ (reference sequence). CDR3 loop: CASSFTESQTGLNYNEQFF. CDR3 nucleotide sequence: TGTGCCAGCAGCTTCACCGAGTCACAAACGGGACTTAACTACAATGAGCAGTTCTTC.

This chain joins TRBV7-8 and TRBJ2-2; D ambiguous. V was pared by 5 bases and J by 1 base, with 11 bases between. This CDR3 spans 15 amino acids. The germline V gene encodes CDR1 SGHVS and CDR2 FQNEAQ. The CDR3 nucleotides read TGTGCCAGCAGCCCTGCTGTAGAGAACACCGGGGAGCTGTTTTTT. As protein: CASSPAVENTGELFF.

The V gene is TRBV5-1, the J gene TRBJ2-7, with a tentative D call TRBD2 (5 bases). Germline-derived CDR1 and CDR2 are SGHRS and YFSETQ. The CDR3 has 12 residues. V was trimmed by 1 base and J by 5 bases, leaving 7 bases between them. This chain's CDR3 is CASSLTGNEQYF. The CDR3 coding sequence is TGCGCCAGCAGCTTGACGGGGAACGAGCAGTACTTC.

This chain links TRBV5-8 with TRBJ1-4; 8 bases are shared with TRBD1. CDR3 length: 16 amino acids. The germline V gene has CDR1 SGHTS and CDR2 YDEGEE. The J segment lost 4 bases and the V segment lost 3 bases, leaving 8 bases of the junction unmatched. CDR3 in amino acids: CASSSFGQGFNEKLFF. The CDR3 region has the DNA TGTGCCAGCAGCTCCTTCGGACAGGGCTTTAATGAAAAACTGTTTTTT. Filled out from reference TRBV5-8 and TRBJ1-4, the complete variable domain reads EAGVTQSPTHLIKTRGQQATLRCSPISGHTSVYWYQQALGLGLQFLLWYDEGEERNRGNFPPRFSGRQFPNYSSELNVNALELEDSALYLCASSSFGQGFNEKLFFGSGTQLSVL.

The V gene is TRBV20-1, the J gene TRBJ2-7, with D unclear. Germline V gene sequence: CDR1 DFQATT, CDR2 SNEGSKA (reference sequence). The CDR3 has 13 residues. Trimming cost V 0 bases and J 0 bases, with 6 bases left between them. The CDR3 DNA reads TGCAGTGCTAGAGATCTTAGCTCCTACGAGCAGTACTTC. Translated: CSARDLSSYEQYF.

V gene TRBV19 combines with J gene TRBJ1-5, with 11 bases matching TRBD1. Germline values: CDR1 LNHDA, CDR2 SQIVND (reference sequence). This CDR3 contains 16 residues. Unmatched junction bases numbered 10, after V lost 5 bases and J lost 7 bases. CDR3 region: CASSFNPGQGGQPQHF. The CDR3 coding sequence is TGTGCCAGTAGTTTCAATCCGGGACAGGGGGGCCAGCCCCAGCATTTT.

The V gene is TRBV19, the J gene TRBJ1-1; D not resolved. V dropped 6 bases and J dropped 0 bases, with 8 bases sitting between them. This CDR3 has 13 amino acids. Germline V gene data show CDR1 as LNHDA and CDR2 as SQIVND (reference sequence). As DNA, the CDR3 is TGTGCCAGTAGGCAGAACATGAACACTGAAGCTTTCTTT. This gives the protein CASRQNMNTEAFF.

V usage is TRBV18 and J usage is TRBJ2-1, with TRBD2 identical over 14 bases. Trimming cost V 2 bases and J 0 bases; bases outside gene matches: 6. The CDR3 is 19 residues long. Germline V lookup: CDR1 KGHSH, CDR2 LQKENI. This CDR3 is CASSPAGTSGSFSYNEQFF. CDR3 DNA sequence: TGTGCCAGCTCACCAGCCGGGACTAGCGGGAGCTTCTCCTACAATGAGCAGTTCTTC.

The chain recombines TRBV4-1 with TRBJ2-7; possible D gene TRBD2, 5 bases. CDR1 and CDR2 from the germline V gene are MGHRA and YSYEKL. Trimming took off 6 bases at V and 3 bases at J, with 15 bases between the two ends. This CDR3 has 14 residues. CDR3 in DNA: TGCGCCAGCAGTCCCTTGGGAGCAGACTACGAGCAGTACTTC. This gives the protein CASSPLGADYEQYF.

This clonotype appeared a few times. The chain combines TRBV18 with TRBJ2-1, with unresolved D. CDR1 is KGHSH and CDR2 is LQKENI in the germline V gene. Trimming cost V 6 bases and J 5 bases, with 5 bases left between them. This CDR3 is 11 amino acids long. CDR3 amino acids: CASSPNNEQFF. Written as DNA, the CDR3 is TGTGCCAGCTCTCCAAACAATGAGCAGTTCTTC.

This clonotype was detected once. The V and J genes are TRBV21-1 and TRBJ2-3; no check of the table's D call, TRBD2, against the DNA was made. TRBV21-1 is designated a pseudogene. The CDR3 runs to 22 residues. The CDR3 sequence: CASARAAGEQAWSTSRPDTQYF. The CDR3, as DNA: TGTGCCAGCGCCCGGGCGGCGGGAGAACAAGCTTGGTCTACCTCGAGGCCAGATACGCAGTATTTT.

V is TRBV6-2 or TRBV6-3 and J is TRBJ1-1; D is possibly TRBD1 (5 bases). The CDR3 length is 16 residues. The V and J ends lost 0 bases and 0 bases respectively, with 11 bases between them. In germline, CDR1 is MNHEY, CDR2 SVGEGT. The CDR3 loop is CASSYSPGGVNTEAFF. The CDR3 nucleotides are TGTGCCAGCAGTTACTCCCCTGGAGGGGTGAACACTGAAGCTTTCTTT.

The rearrangement links TRBV12-3 or TRBV12-4 to TRBJ2-2; possibly TRBD1 for D (6 bases). Trimming pared 4 bases from V and 6 bases from J, leaving 9 bases between. There are 13 residues in the CDR3. CDR3 in amino acids: CASSSTGSGELFF. CDR3 bases: TGTGCCAGCAGTTCTACAGGGTCCGGGGAGCTGTTTTTT.

The chain employs TRBV20-1 and TRBJ2-2; 11 bases match TRBD1. V trimming: 3 bases; J trimming: 9 bases; junction bases outside the gene matches: 6. The CDR3 runs to 14 residues. Germline V gives CDR1 DFQATT, CDR2 SNEGSKA (reference sequence). The CDR3 DNA reads as TGCAGTGCTAGCCGGACAGGGGGCAGGAGGGAGCTGTTTTTT. Translation gives CSASRTGGRRELFF.

The chain is built from TRBV5-6 and TRBJ1-2, with D possibly being TRBD1 (5 bases). The CDR3 runs 16 residues. Germline V gene data show CDR1 as SGHDT and CDR2 as YYEEEE. V was clipped by 4 bases and J by 10 bases, with 26 bases between them. In DNA, the CDR3 is TGTGCCAGCAGCGCTGGGGCCGAAGTCTCAATCCCTATCTACACCTTC. It yields the protein CASSAGAEVSIPIYTF.

V usage is TRBV9 and J usage is TRBJ2-1; tentative D call: TRBD2 (5 bases). The CDR3 consists of 16 residues. CDR1 SGDLS and CDR2 YYNGEE come from the germline V gene. V was clipped by 3 bases and J by 7 bases, with 20 bases between them. The CDR3 protein is CASSDGGGTIGNEQFF. The CDR3, as DNA: TGTGCCAGCAGCGACGGAGGCGGTACAATAGGAAATGAGCAGTTCTTC.

V usage is TRBV6-5 and J usage is TRBJ2-7, with D perhaps matching TRBD1 (5 bases). This CDR3 region has 14 residues. Trimming left V 2 bases short and J 3 bases short, with 11 bases between. Germline V lookup: CDR1 MNHEY, CDR2 SVGAGI. CDR3 bases: TGTGCCAGCAGTTACAGGGGTATCGGCTACGAGCAGTACTTC. Protein sequence: CASSYRGIGYEQYF.

V and J are TRBV11-2 and TRBJ1-4; 12 nucleotides match TRBD1. Germline lookup yields CDR1 SGHAT and CDR2 FQNNGV. The CDR3 totals 15 residues. J gave up 8 bases and V 1 base, and 2 bases lay outside the gene matches. The CDR3 nucleotides read TGTGCCAGCAGCTTAGTGGGGACAGGGGGCGAAAAACTGTTTTTT. It specifies CASSLVGTGGEKLFF.

This clonotype was seen a single time. This chain connects TRBV30 to TRBJ2-7; 7 nucleotides agree with TRBD2. The CDR3 contains 11 residues. Germline V gene sequence: CDR1 GTSNPN, CDR2 SVGIG (reference sequence). The CDR3, as DNA: TGTTCCCATGCGCGGGGGTACGAGCAGTACTTC. This translates into CSHARGYEQYF.

The chain joins TRBV5-4 to TRBJ1-2; perhaps TRBD1 as D (5 bases). Germline CDR1 SGHNT, CDR2 YYREEE (reference sequence). The CDR3 consists of 17 residues. Trimming took off 1 base at V and 0 bases at J, with 16 bases between the two ends. The CDR3 here is CASSLIGRRTPNYGYTF. The CDR3 DNA follows: TGTGCCAGCAGCTTGATCGGTAGGAGGACACCTAACTATGGCTACACCTTC.